What follows are 18 T cell receptor beta chains derived from one specimen sequenced in a study of shared clonotypes between healthy human individuals. Measured with immunoSEQ multiplex PCR; TCRdb has only the in-frame clones, and not every one. The sample yields around 1.1 million clones, 78% seen once. Specimen: memory CD4+ T cells from PBMCs. Indicated subset: CD45RA-negative fraction. These receptor sequences come from a man younger than 35 in good health. Some clones in this sample may be carry-over from other donors' samples.

Only a few counts were recorded for this clone. This sequence joins TRBV7-3 and TRBJ2-1; TRBD1 aligns across 7 bases. CDR1 is SGHTA, CDR2 FQGTGA, per germline. The CDR3 has 14 residues. Trimming cost V 4 bases and J 7 bases; bases outside gene matches: 7. The CDR3 sequence is CASSSTNRGNEQFF. The CDR3 DNA reads TGTGCCAGCAGCTCCACGAACAGGGGAAATGAGCAGTTCTTC.

V and J are TRBV18 and TRBJ2-1, with D possibly TRBD2 on 7 matching bases. The V end was cut by 6 bases, the J end by 2 bases, with 17 bases between. The germline V gene has CDR1 KGHSH and CDR2 LQKENI. This CDR3 region has 16 residues. The CDR3 protein is CASSPGGSRAYNEQFF. CDR3 in DNA: TGTGCCAGCTCTCCGGGGGGCAGTCGTGCCTACAATGAGCAGTTCTTC.

This clone appeared once. The chain employs TRBV18 and TRBJ2-1; maybe TRBD2 (5 bases). The CDR3 length is 16 residues. Germline lookup yields CDR1 KGHSH and CDR2 LQKENI. V shed 1 base and J shed 6 bases, with 16 bases lying between them. DNA for the CDR3: TGTGCCAGCTCACCACAGCGGAGTGGCGGTGTCAATGAGCAGTTCTTC. Its protein is CASSPQRSGGVNEQFF.

CDR3 bases: TGTGCCAGCAGCCCCAACACGAACGAGGGGGAGCAGTACTTC. It is translated as CASSPNTNEGEQYF. The chain joins TRBV7-3 to TRBJ2-7; D may match TRBD1 or TRBD2 (5 bases each). The germline CDR1 and CDR2 sequences are SGHTA and FQGTGA. The CDR3 is 14 amino acids. The V end lost 5 bases, the J end lost 7 bases, and 18 bases lay between the germline ends.

J is TRBJ2-2 and V is TRBV11-2; no definite D call. V was pared by 1 base and J by 3 bases, with 3 bases between. The CDR3 runs to 13 residues. The germline V gene encodes CDR1 SGHAT and CDR2 FQNNGV. This CDR3 is CASSLVDTGELFF. As DNA, the CDR3 is TGTGCCAGCAGCTTAGTAGACACCGGGGAGCTGTTTTTT.

This clone was recorded a few times. The same CDR3 can be traced to other DNA sequences in this sample. V gene TRBV30 combines with J gene TRBJ2-2; D is tentatively TRBD1 or TRBD2 (5 bases each). This CDR3 has 15 residues. CDR1 GTSNPN and CDR2 SVGIG come from the germline V gene (reference sequence). The germline V and J ends were trimmed by 0 bases and 0 bases, with 8 bases remaining between them. The CDR3 nucleotides read TGTGCCTGGAGTGTGGGGACCGCGAACACCGGGGAGCTGTTTTTT. Protein product: CAWSVGTANTGELFF.

Concerning this clone itself: Given a much more abundant clone one base away, this may be a read error. This chain uses TRBV5-1 with TRBJ2-3; D is undetermined. V shed 1 base and J shed 2 bases, with 5 bases lying between them. This CDR3 has 13 amino acids. The germline gives CDR1 SGHRS, CDR2 YFSETQ. CDR3 sequence (DNA): TGCGCCAGCAGCTTGTGGGACACAGATACGCAGTATTTT. As protein: CASSLWDTDTQYF.

This clone appeared once. Other DNA sequences in this specimen translate into the identical CDR3. The J gene is TRBJ1-5, the V gene TRBV7-3; a weak D match, TRBD1 (6 bases). The CDR3 runs 13 residues. Trimming pared 0 bases from V and 7 bases from J, leaving 7 bases between. CDR1 and CDR2 from the germline V gene are SGHTA and FQGTGA. The CDR3 protein is CASSLTQGQPQHF. In DNA, the CDR3 is TGTGCCAGCAGCTTAACACAGGGCCAGCCCCAGCATTTT.

This clone appeared many times. J is TRBJ1-1 and V is TRBV28; D may be TRBD1 (5 bases). The CDR3 totals 17 residues. The V gene's germline CDR1 is MDHEN and CDR2 SYDVKM. Trimming removed 5 bases at V and 1 base at J, with 20 bases between. The CDR3, as DNA: TGTGCCAGCAGTCTAGGATCCCTTTGGGGGGGGAACACTGAAGCTTTCTTT. Translating gives CASSLGSLWGGNTEAFF. The full variable domain, its missing parts supplied by reference TRBV28 and TRBJ1-1, is DVKVTQSSRYLVKRTGEKVFLECVQDMDHENMFWYRQDPGLGLRLIYFSYDVKMKEKGDIPEGYSVSREKKERFSLILESASTNQTSMYLCASSLGSLWGGNTEAFFGQGTRLTVV.

Regarding this clone: A far more abundant clone sits one base away, making this likely a read error. Different DNA sequences within this sample yield the same CDR3. The gene calls are TRBV6-5 and TRBJ2-1; 12 bases are shared with TRBD2. V lost 9 bases and J lost 12; bases outside the gene matches: 12. The CDR3 contains 14 residues. Germline lookup yields CDR1 MNHEY and CDR2 SVGAGI. CDR3 coding DNA: TGTGCCAGTAGTCGCGGACTAGCGGGATCATGGCAGTTCTTC. The encoded protein is CASSRGLAGSWQFF.

The rearrangement links TRBV30 to TRBJ1-1, with D maybe TRBD1 (6 bases). V was pared by 0 bases and J by 1 base, with 9 bases between. Germline CDR1 is GTSNPN and CDR2 is SVGIG (reference sequence). CDR3 length equals 14 residues. CDR3 bases: TGTGCCTGGAGTGTGGGGACATGGAACACTGAAGCTTTCTTT. As protein: CAWSVGTWNTEAFF.

This chain connects TRBV6-1 to TRBJ1-2, with no clear D. The germline V gene encodes CDR1 MNHNS and CDR2 SASEGT. Trimming stripped 1 base from V and 5 bases from J, with 5 bases between. The CDR3 spans 12 residues. The CDR3 is CASSEVQYGYTF. Written as DNA, the CDR3 is TGTGCCAGCAGTGAAGTTCAGTATGGCTACACCTTC.

This clone occurred many times. This same CDR3 is encoded by further DNA sequences in the sample. Here the CDR3 DNA reads TGTGCCAGCAGCACCCAGGGGTACAATGAAAAACTGTTTTTT. This sequence encodes CASSTQGYNEKLFF. This chain links TRBV7-9 with TRBJ1-4; tentatively, D is TRBD1 (6 bases). This CDR3 contains 14 residues. Germline CDR1 SEHNR, CDR2 FQNEAQ (reference sequence). Trimming took off 5 bases at V and 5 bases at J, with 12 bases between the two ends.

Notes on this clone: A read error is possible here, since a much larger clone lies one base away. This sequence joins TRBV25-1 and TRBJ2-7; D perhaps matches TRBD1 (6 bases). The germline gives CDR1 MGHDK, CDR2 SYGVNS. The CDR3 length is 14 residues. For the CDR3, the DNA is TGTGCCGGCAGTGGGGTGACAGGCCCCTACGAGCAGTACTTC. This gives the protein CAGSGVTGPYEQYF.

This chain connects TRBV2 to TRBJ1-2; 7 bases match TRBD1. The J segment lost 8 bases and the V segment lost 3 bases, leaving 15 bases of the junction unmatched. The length of the CDR3 is 16 residues. Per the germline V gene, CDR1 is SNHLY and CDR2 is FYNNEI. The chain's CDR3 is CASSEGGPRTGHGYTF. The CDR3 region has the DNA TGTGCCAGCAGTGAGGGGGGGCCTAGGACAGGCCACGGCTACACCTTC.

The chain recombines TRBV27 with TRBJ2-7, with D perhaps matching TRBD1 or TRBD2 (5 bases each). The CDR3 sequence is 14 residues long. Trimming took 5 bases from V and 1 from J, leaving 12 bases between them. Per germline, CDR1 MNHEY and CDR2 SMNVEV (reference sequence). This chain's CDR3 is CASSPRDGSYEQYF. Here the CDR3 DNA reads TGTGCCAGCAGTCCCCGGGACGGGTCCTACGAGCAGTACTTC.

Of note for this clone: The sample has other DNA sequences that encode this CDR3 too. The DNA for the CDR3 is TGCGCCAGCAGCTCCGACGGGGGCTTAGCCAAAAACATTCAGTACTTC. Protein: CASSSDGGLAKNIQYF. V and J are TRBV5-1 and TRBJ2-4; D is perhaps TRBD1 or TRBD2 (6 bases each). In germline, CDR1 is SGHRS, CDR2 YFSETQ. CDR3 length equals 16 residues. The V end lost 3 bases, the J end lost 0 bases, and 13 bases lay between the germline ends.

V and J are TRBV5-4 and TRBJ2-7; maybe TRBD2 (7 bases). Between the trimmed V and J ends, which lost 4 bases and 1 base, there was a span of 15 bases. This CDR3 comprises 15 residues. Germline values: CDR1 SGHNT, CDR2 YYREEE (reference sequence). The DNA of the CDR3 is TGTGCCAGCAGCCCGGGGGGCGGGACATCCTACGAGCAGTACTTC. Its translation is CASSPGGGTSYEQYF. The full variable domain, completed using reference TRBV5-4 and TRBJ2-7, is ETGVTQSPTHLIKTRGQQVTLRCSSQSGHNTVSWYQQALGQGPQFIFQYYREEENGRGNFPPRFSGLQFPNYSSELNVNALELDDSALYLCASSPGGGTSYEQYFGPGTRLTVT.